This entry features one T cell receptor beta chain sequence. Its antigen remains unknown. This sample was included in a study of cytomegalovirus exposure and HLA in healthy donors. CDR1 and CDR2 from the germline V gene are SGHDT and YYEEEE. Trimming removed 3 bases from V and 9 bases from J; junction bases left unmatched: 9. This CDR3 is 17 amino acids long. Study-wide points: In an earlier analysis, productive rearrangement rates for most beta V segments clustered near 87% or 30%. The classifier, whose performance was assessed in both the original and validation cohorts, reportedly diagnosed cytomegalovirus status with high specificity and sensitivity.

Primers included in the PCR were 60 Vbeta and 13 Jbeta primers. Produced via immunoSEQ multiplex PCR; TCRdb's table is partial and in-frame only. This table holds about 190,000 clones, about three quarters found once. The sequence was obtained from a woman in her 30s in good health and CMV-seropositive. The chain is built from TRBV5-6 and TRBJ2-1; 16 positions agree with TRBD2. The sample comprised PBMCs. The CDR3 loop reads CASSWGLAGGVVGEQFF. The CDR3 DNA reads TGTGCCAGCAGCTGGGGACTAGCGGGAGGGGTAGTAGGTGAGCAGTTCTTC.